Described below is a single T cell receptor beta chain sequence and its context. The data originate from a study of blood T cell repertoires in COVID-19. Study information: Sites across the United States, Italy and Spain contributed samples from acute and convalescent COVID-19. In each case, the material was cDNA or gDNA derived from T cells, B-cell-depleted T cells, or PBMCs.

The CDR3 has 16 residues. From germline, CDR1 is KGHSH and CDR2 LQKENI. V dropped 1 base and J dropped 0 bases, with 7 bases sitting between them. Authors' analysis steps: Cell counts per sample came from amplifying reference gene primers. Sequencing was performed with immunoSEQ multiplex PCR; in TCRdb, only in-frame clones are kept and a portion is missing. That table supplies the V and J calls and clone size; D and trimming were determined from the DNA. The data hold about 17,000 clones, with around 94% observed a single time. Sequencing was done on a sample of peripheral blood. The receptor was derived from a human donor in a cohort sampled during active COVID-19. The chain employs TRBV18 and TRBJ2-6; tentative D call: TRBD2 (6 bases). CDR3: CASSPRRDSGANVLTF. As DNA, the CDR3 is TGTGCCAGCTCACCACGGAGGGACTCTGGGGCCAACGTCCTGACTTTC.